What follows are 3 T cell receptor beta chains derived from one specimen sequenced in a study of T cell repertoires in ileal Crohn's disease. The data were produced by immunoSEQ multiplex PCR, yet TCRdb's version contains in-frame clones alone and is incomplete. The sample gives about 15,000 clones, about 60% of which show up once; roughly 6.7% is in the top ten. The source material was ileal tissue. These TCRs come from an adult with Crohn's disease.

V usage is TRBV19 and J usage is TRBJ1-5; D is perhaps TRBD1 (6 bases). V was trimmed by 6 bases and J by 4 bases, leaving 13 bases between them. The germline V gene has CDR1 LNHDA and CDR2 SQIVND (reference sequence). The CDR3 sequence is 14 residues long. The CDR3 region is CASRTDRINQPQHF. The CDR3 DNA is TGTGCCAGTAGGACAGACAGGATAAATCAGCCCCAGCATTTT.

The rearrangement uses TRBV14 and TRBJ2-1; 12 bases line up with TRBD2. Germline assignment: CDR1 SGHDN and CDR2 FVKESK. This CDR3 has 17 residues. The V segment lost 6 bases and the J segment 7 bases; nucleotides outside the gene matches: 13. The CDR3 bases are TGTGCCAGCAGTCGGACTTGGACTAGCGGGGTTACAAATGAGCAGTTCTTC. It specifies CASSRTWTSGVTNEQFF.

This chain joins TRBV2 and TRBJ1-1, with 8 bases aligning to TRBD1. Germline V gene sequence: CDR1 SNHLY, CDR2 FYNNEI. This CDR3 spans 18 amino acids. Trimming cost V 4 bases and J 1 base; bases outside gene matches: 14. Written as DNA, the CDR3 is TGTGCCAGCAGTGTTCGGCCCCGGGACAGGACCCCGAACACTGAAGCTTTCTTT. Its translation is CASSVRPRDRTPNTEAFF.